These T cell receptor beta chains were read from a single sample in a study of blood T cell repertoires in COVID-19. Here immunoSEQ multiplex PCR was the method, and the copy in TCRdb shows in-frame clones only, minus some. The data hold fewer than 250,000 clones, with 86% observed a single time. Sequencing was carried out using PBMCs or T cells enriched from blood (not recorded which). The receptors shown here come from a middle-aged woman with acute COVID-19. CDR3s include the opening cysteine and the closing phenylalanine or tryptophan. Each record gives: CDR3 DNA, CDR3 protein, J gene, clone size, D gene, V gene. The D gene is left open where the match is weak. A row's size may be missing; if present it is once, few, many or a size class.

cdr3_nt: TGTGCCAGCAGCGCCCGAGGCCAAGCCCCGAACACCGGGGAGCTGTTTTTT
cdr3_aa: CASSARGQAPNTGELFF
j_call: TRBJ2-2
clone_size: .
d_call: .
v_call: TRBV9

cdr3_nt: TGTGCCAGTAGTACGGACAGGGGTGGGACTGAAGCTTTCTTT
cdr3_aa: CASSTDRGGTEAFF
j_call: TRBJ1-1
clone_size: .
d_call: TRBD1
v_call: TRBV19

cdr3_nt: TGTGCCAGCAGCCAGCCTGTCAGACAGGTCCGACTAGCGGGTTCTCCGGGGACCGGGGAGCTGTTTTTT
cdr3_aa: CASSQPVRQVRLAGSPGTGELFF
j_call: TRBJ2-2
clone_size: once
d_call: TRBD2
v_call: TRBV3-1/TRBV3-2

cdr3_nt: TGTGCCAGCAGCTTAGACAGGGGTGCGGCTTTCTTT
cdr3_aa: CASSLDRGAAFF
j_call: TRBJ1-1
clone_size: .
d_call: TRBD1
v_call: TRBV5-6

cdr3_nt: TGTGCCAGCAGCTTTAGCAGCGGGAGTTCAACAAGGGAGACCCAGTACTTC
cdr3_aa: CASSFSSGSSTRETQYF
j_call: TRBJ2-5
clone_size: .
d_call: TRBD2
v_call: TRBV7-2

cdr3_nt: TGTGCCAGCAGCTCAGGGTCAAGGGAGACCCAGTACTTC
cdr3_aa: CASSSGSRETQYF
j_call: TRBJ2-5
clone_size: .
d_call: .
v_call: TRBV11-3

cdr3_nt: TGTGCCAGCAGCCCCGGACAGGCTTACTATGGCTACACCTTC
cdr3_aa: CASSPGQAYYGYTF
j_call: TRBJ1-2
clone_size: many
d_call: TRBD1
v_call: TRBV28

cdr3_nt: TGTGCCAGCAGTCCGGACAGGGCCCATGGCTACACCTTC
cdr3_aa: CASSPDRAHGYTF
j_call: TRBJ1-2
clone_size: .
d_call: TRBD1
v_call: TRBV6-2/TRBV6-3

cdr3_nt: TGTGCCAGCAGCTTACCGGGACAGTCCTACGAGCAGTACTTC
cdr3_aa: CASSLPGQSYEQYF
j_call: TRBJ2-7
clone_size: once
d_call: TRBD1
v_call: TRBV7-9

cdr3_nt: TGTGCCAGCAGCCCAGGTCGGGGGTACGAGCAGTACTTC
cdr3_aa: CASSPGRGYEQYF
j_call: TRBJ2-7
clone_size: .
d_call: .
v_call: TRBV7-3

cdr3_nt: TGCGCCAGCAGCCAAAGTATCCTCGCGACTGCCTATGGCTACACCTTC
cdr3_aa: CASSQSILATAYGYTF
j_call: TRBJ1-2
clone_size: .
d_call: .
v_call: TRBV4-3

cdr3_nt: TGTGCCAGCAGCCCGGGACAGGGATACAATGAGCAGTTCTTC
cdr3_aa: CASSPGQGYNEQFF
j_call: TRBJ2-1
clone_size: .
d_call: TRBD1
v_call: TRBV11-3

cdr3_nt: TGTGCCAGCAGTGGGACATCGAACGAGCAGTACTTC
cdr3_aa: CASSGTSNEQYF
j_call: TRBJ2-7
clone_size: few
d_call: .
v_call: TRBV27

cdr3_nt: TGTGCCAGCAGCCCAACCGGGACTAGCGGCGAGAATGAGCAGTTCTTC
cdr3_aa: CASSPTGTSGENEQFF
j_call: TRBJ2-1
clone_size: .
d_call: .
v_call: TRBV21-1

cdr3_nt: TGTGCCAGCAGCGTAGTAGCGGGAGGGTACAATGAGCAGTTCTTC
cdr3_aa: CASSVVAGGYNEQFF
j_call: TRBJ2-1
clone_size: .
d_call: TRBD2
v_call: TRBV9

cdr3_nt: TGTGCCAGCAGGGACAGGGGGCTGGGGCCCCAGCATTTT
cdr3_aa: CASRDRGLGPQHF
j_call: TRBJ1-5
clone_size: .
d_call: TRBD1
v_call: TRBV2

cdr3_nt: TGTGCCAGCAGCCGGGCCGGGACAGCCACCGGGGAGCTGTTTTTT
cdr3_aa: CASSRAGTATGELFF
j_call: TRBJ2-2
clone_size: .
d_call: TRBD1
v_call: TRBV11-3

cdr3_nt: TGTGCCAGCAGTTTAAGTCAGGGCACTGAAGCTTTCTTT
cdr3_aa: CASSLSQGTEAFF
j_call: TRBJ1-1
clone_size: .
d_call: .
v_call: TRBV27

cdr3_nt: TGTGCCAGCAGACAGGGTAGGGGCACTGAAGCTTTCTTT
cdr3_aa: CASRQGRGTEAFF
j_call: TRBJ1-1
clone_size: .
d_call: .
v_call: TRBV27

cdr3_nt: TGTGCCAGCACCATAGGGGGCACCGGGGAGCTGTTTTTT
cdr3_aa: CASTIGGTGELFF
j_call: TRBJ2-2
clone_size: .
d_call: .
v_call: TRBV28

cdr3_nt: TGTGCCACCAGCAGAGATCCGGGGGGCAATCAGCCCCAGCATTTT
cdr3_aa: CATSRDPGGNQPQHF
j_call: TRBJ1-5
clone_size: .
d_call: .
v_call: TRBV15

cdr3_nt: TGTGCCAGCAGTTCCAGGAGGTATGGCTACACCTTC
cdr3_aa: CASSSRRYGYTF
j_call: TRBJ1-2
clone_size: .
d_call: .
v_call: TRBV6-5

cdr3_nt: TGTGCCAGCAGCTTAGGGGCTAGCGGTTACAATGAGCAGTTCTTC
cdr3_aa: CASSLGASGYNEQFF
j_call: TRBJ2-1
clone_size: once
d_call: TRBD2
v_call: TRBV7-7

cdr3_nt: TGTGCCAGCAGCTCAGTGCGGGGGAGCTCCCTCACTGAAGCTTTCTTT
cdr3_aa: CASSSVRGSSLTEAFF
j_call: TRBJ1-1
clone_size: .
d_call: .
v_call: TRBV3-1/TRBV3-2

cdr3_nt: TGTGCCAGCGGACGGGACAGGGATAACTATGGCTACACCTTC
cdr3_aa: CASGRDRDNYGYTF
j_call: TRBJ1-2
clone_size: .
d_call: TRBD1
v_call: TRBV28

cdr3_nt: TGTGCCAGCAGACCGCCTGCCGGGGGAGCCGGGGAGCTGTTTTTT
cdr3_aa: CASRPPAGGAGELFF
j_call: TRBJ2-2
clone_size: few
d_call: .
v_call: TRBV28

cdr3_nt: TGTGCCAGCAGCCACCCTGCGGGGACAGGGAGCTCACCCCTCCACTTT
cdr3_aa: CASSHPAGTGSSPLHF
j_call: TRBJ1-6
clone_size: .
d_call: TRBD1
v_call: TRBV5-8

cdr3_nt: TGTGCCAGCAGCTTAATACAGGGCTCCGGCCCCTACGAGCAGTACTTC
cdr3_aa: CASSLIQGSGPYEQYF
j_call: TRBJ2-7
clone_size: .
d_call: .
v_call: TRBV11-2

cdr3_nt: TGTGCCAGCAGCGCTCCCGGGTCGCTGACCTACGAGCAGTACTTC
cdr3_aa: CASSAPGSLTYEQYF
j_call: TRBJ2-7
clone_size: .
d_call: .
v_call: TRBV3-1/TRBV3-2

cdr3_nt: TGTGCCAGCAGATTATCAGCCGGGACAGCTTTCGGCTCTGGAAACACCATATATTTT
cdr3_aa: CASRLSAGTAFGSGNTIYF
j_call: TRBJ1-3
clone_size: .
d_call: TRBD1
v_call: TRBV28

cdr3_nt: TGCGCCAGCAGCCCCGGGACAGGGGCCTACGAGCAGTACTTC
cdr3_aa: CASSPGTGAYEQYF
j_call: TRBJ2-7
clone_size: .
d_call: TRBD1
v_call: TRBV4-1

cdr3_nt: TGTGCCAGCAGTAGGGGGACAGGGGGGGAGCAGTACTTC
cdr3_aa: CASSRGTGGEQYF
j_call: TRBJ2-7
clone_size: .
d_call: TRBD1
v_call: TRBV12-3/TRBV12-4

cdr3_nt: TGCAGCGCCTACAGGGGGGGGAACACCGGGGAGCTGTTTTTT
cdr3_aa: CSAYRGGNTGELFF
j_call: TRBJ2-2
clone_size: once
d_call: .
v_call: TRBV29-1

cdr3_nt: TGCGCCAGCGCGAGCGGGAGGGCCGATGAGCAGTTCTTC
cdr3_aa: CASASGRADEQFF
j_call: TRBJ2-1
clone_size: .
d_call: TRBD2
v_call: TRBV10-1

cdr3_nt: TGTGCCAGCAGCGATCGGACAGGGAGAAACGAGCAGTACTTC
cdr3_aa: CASSDRTGRNEQYF
j_call: TRBJ2-7
clone_size: once
d_call: TRBD1
v_call: TRBV7-9

cdr3_nt: TGTGCCAGCAGTTACCACAGGGGTGCCTACGAGCAGTACTTC
cdr3_aa: CASSYHRGAYEQYF
j_call: TRBJ2-7
clone_size: .
d_call: TRBD1
v_call: TRBV6-2/TRBV6-3